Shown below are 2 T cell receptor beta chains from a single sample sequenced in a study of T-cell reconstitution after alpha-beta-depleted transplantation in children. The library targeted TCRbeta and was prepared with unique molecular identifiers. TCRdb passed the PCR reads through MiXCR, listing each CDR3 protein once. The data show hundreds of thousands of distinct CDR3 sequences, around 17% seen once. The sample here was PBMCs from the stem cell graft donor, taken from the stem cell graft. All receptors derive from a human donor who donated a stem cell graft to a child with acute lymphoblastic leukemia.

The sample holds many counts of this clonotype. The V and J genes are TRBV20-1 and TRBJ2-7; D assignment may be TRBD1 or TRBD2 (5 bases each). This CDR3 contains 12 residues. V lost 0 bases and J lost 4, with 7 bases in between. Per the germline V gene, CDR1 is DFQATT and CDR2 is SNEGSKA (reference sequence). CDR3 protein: CSARDGGYEQYF. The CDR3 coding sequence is TGCAGTGCTAGAGATGGGGGTTACGAGCAGTACTTC.

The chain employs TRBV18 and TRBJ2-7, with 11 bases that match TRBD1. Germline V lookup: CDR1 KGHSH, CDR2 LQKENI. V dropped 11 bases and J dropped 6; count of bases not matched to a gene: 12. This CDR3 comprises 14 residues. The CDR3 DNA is TGTGCCGCAGATGACGGGACAGGGGGGGGCGAGCAGTACTTC. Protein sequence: CAADDGTGGGEQYF.